This entry lists 26 T cell receptor beta chains sequenced from one sample in a study of regulatory T cells in long-lasting Graves disease. To make TCR beta libraries, researchers used iRepertoire HTBI primers and Arm-PCR of CDR3 regions. TCRdb itself ran the multiplex PCR reads through MiXCR, one entry per CDR3 protein. The sample carries around 460,000 distinct CDR3 sequences, roughly 21% recorded once. The time point denotes: persistent/refractory GD, antithyroid drugs over 5 years with positive TRAb. PBMC-derived RNA was used for the TCR library. The material sequenced was peripheral blood mononuclear cells (PBMCs), taken when the disease was refractory, from a patient treated with antithyroid drugs. The receptors were gathered from a female donor with Graves disease.

This clonotype was detected a few times. This chain connects TRBV19 to TRBJ2-7; 10 nucleotides align to TRBD2. Germline loops: CDR1 LNHDA, CDR2 SQIVND (reference sequence). This CDR3 comprises 14 residues. V lost 2 bases to trimming and J lost 6 bases; unmatched junction nucleotides: 4. For the CDR3, the DNA is TGTGCCAGTAGTATAAAAGCGGGAGGGGCCGAGCAGTACTTC. It yields the protein CASSIKAGGAEQYF.

The rearrangement joins TRBV19 to TRBJ1-2, with TRBD1 matching 7 bases. Germline-derived CDR1 and CDR2 are LNHDA and SQIVND (reference sequence). The CDR3 is 13 residues long. V lost 8 bases, J lost 4 bases, and 7 bases stayed unmatched. The CDR3 reads CASAGTVGYGYTF. The DNA of the CDR3 is TGTGCCAGTGCCGGGACAGTCGGCTATGGCTACACCTTC.

This clonotype was detected only a few times. The V and J genes are TRBV5-6 and TRBJ2-4, with D perhaps matching TRBD1 or TRBD2 (5 bases each). V lost 4 bases, J lost 7 bases, and 18 bases lay in between. CDR1 and CDR2 (germline): SGHDT, YYEEEE. The CDR3 spans 15 residues. CDR3 bases: TGTGCCAGCAGCACCCGGGCGAGCTGGGGGAACATTCAGTACTTC. Its protein is CASSTRASWGNIQYF.

In this sample, this clonotype turned up many times. The rearrangement links TRBV6-1 to TRBJ1-6; TRBD1 might be the D (6 bases). The V gene lost 7 bases and the J gene lost 5 bases, with 12 bases spanning the gap. The CDR3 is made up of 14 amino acids. Germline loops: CDR1 MNHNS, CDR2 SASEGT. The chain's CDR3 is CASTPRGNNSPLHF. DNA of the CDR3: TGTGCCAGCACCCCGAGGGGGAATAATTCACCCCTCCACTTT.

In its sample, this clonotype was seen a few times. The J gene is TRBJ2-6, the V gene TRBV9, with 8 bases lining up with TRBD2. Looked up from germline, CDR1 is SGDLS and CDR2 is YYNGEE. V gave up 3 bases and J gave up 0 bases; unmatched junction bases: 5. The CDR3 spans 17 residues. CDR3 sequence (DNA): TGTGCCAGCAGCGGCGGGGGGATCCCCTCTGGGGCCAACGTCCTGACTTTC. Its protein product is CASSGGGIPSGANVLTF.

This clonotype was observed a handful of times. This chain uses TRBV20-1 with TRBJ2-5, with D possibly called TRBD1 or TRBD2 (5 bases each). Germline V CDR1 and CDR2: DFQATT, SNEGSKA (reference sequence). Trimming stripped 4 bases from V and 2 bases from J, with 11 bases between. There are 13 residues in the CDR3. The CDR3 nucleotides are TGCAGTGCTACCGGGACGGAGCAAGAGACCCAGTACTTC. It encodes CSATGTEQETQYF.

On this clonotype: This clone may be a read error of a much larger clone one base away. The final CDR3 position lacks the conserved phenylalanine or tryptophan, pointing to a likely read error. V gene TRBV28 combines with J gene TRBJ1-1; D gene unclear. Trimming cost V 3 bases and J 3 bases, with 2 bases left between them. The CDR3 extends over 11 amino acids. From germline, CDR1 is MDHEN and CDR2 SYDVKM. The CDR3: CASSFHTEAFL. CDR3 DNA: TGTGCCAGCAGTTTTCACACTGAAGCTTTCCTT.

The chain recombines TRBV4-1 with TRBJ2-4; D possibly corresponds to TRBD1 (6 bases). The CDR3 is 17 amino acids. V was clipped by 3 bases and J by 1 base, with 16 bases between them. Germline V gene sequence: CDR1 MGHRA, CDR2 YSYEKL. The CDR3 DNA follows: TGCGCCAGCAGCCATCCCGGCAGGGGAAAGGCCAAAAACATTCAGTACTTC. Its protein is CASSHPGRGKAKNIQYF.

This clonotype was observed once. The junction does not match germline at one end; this may be a read error. The chain is built from TRBV2 and TRBJ1-5; 7 bases line up with TRBD1. Germline lookup yields CDR1 SNHLY and CDR2 FYNNEI. There are 14 residues in the CDR3. CDR3 in DNA: TGTGCCGGCAGTCCCACAGGGGCAAATCAGCCCCAGCATTTT. Translation: CAGSPTGANQPQHF.

This clonotype was seen just once. The chain recombines TRBV20-1 with TRBJ2-7; no reliable D call. V shed 5 bases and J shed 6 bases, with 17 bases lying between them. This CDR3 spans 13 amino acids. CDR1 is DFQATT, CDR2 SNEGSKA, per germline (reference sequence). As DNA, the CDR3 is TGCAGTGCTGATTCTAGGTTAACCCCCGAGCAGTACTTC. This translates into CSADSRLTPEQYF.

The chain is built from TRBV27 and TRBJ2-1, with 7 bases lining up with TRBD2. V lost 7 bases and J lost 3; bases outside the gene matches: 9. CDR1 and CDR2 from the germline V gene are MNHEY and SMNVEV (reference sequence). CDR3 length: 15 amino acids. The CDR3 reads CASNIAGGIYNEQFF. In nucleotides, the CDR3 is TGTGCCAGCAACATAGCGGGTGGTATCTACAATGAGCAGTTCTTC.

The genes are TRBV6-2 or TRBV6-3 and TRBJ2-3; no definite D call. Deletions cut 6 bases from V and 2 bases from J, with 12 bases between. Per germline, CDR1 MNHEY and CDR2 SVGEGT. The CDR3 spans 14 residues. The CDR3 here is CASSGLHFTDTQYF. The CDR3, as DNA: TGTGCCAGCAGCGGGTTGCACTTCACAGATACGCAGTATTTT.

The sample holds a few counts of this clonotype. The J gene is TRBJ1-5, the V gene TRBV7-2; D might be TRBD1 (5 bases). Germline V gene lookup returns CDR1 SGHTA and CDR2 FQGNSA. Deletions cut 5 bases from V and 0 bases from J, with 14 bases between. The CDR3 is 16 residues long. CDR3: CASSPLGTYSNQPQHF. DNA for the CDR3: TGTGCCAGCAGCCCCCTCGGGACTTATAGCAATCAGCCCCAGCATTTT.

This clonotype was seen repeatedly, ten times or more. J is TRBJ1-5 and V is TRBV2, with 7 bases that match TRBD1. V was pared by 7 bases and J by 8 bases, with 11 bases of the junction left unmatched. This CDR3 has 14 residues. Germline lookup yields CDR1 SNHLY and CDR2 FYNNEI. The CDR3 protein is CASTGDSEAKPQHF. In DNA form, the CDR3 reads TGTGCCAGCACCGGGGACAGTGAAGCAAAGCCCCAGCATTTT. The variable domain in full, with the rest retrieved from reference TRBV2 and TRBJ1-5, is EPEVTQTPSHQVTQMGQEVILRCVPISNHLYFYWYRQILGQKVEFLVSFYNNEISEKSEIFDDQFSVERPDGSNFTLKIRSTKLEDSAMYFCASTGDSEAKPQHFGDGTRLSIL.

The J gene is TRBJ1-5, the V gene TRBV15, with 8 bases that match TRBD1. V was pared by 5 bases and J by 6 bases, with 6 bases of the junction left unmatched. The CDR3 has 14 amino acids. CDR1 is LNHNV, CDR2 YYDKDF, per germline (reference sequence). For the CDR3, the DNA is TGTGCCACCAGCGCGAGACAGGGGATTCAGCCCCAGCATTTT. This sequence encodes CATSARQGIQPQHF.

This clonotype was recorded many times. The genes are TRBV12-3 or TRBV12-4 and TRBJ2-5; D gene ambiguous. The CDR3 has 14 amino acids. Between the trimmed V and J ends, which lost 6 bases and 3 bases, there was a span of 14 bases. The CDR3 DNA reads TGTGCCAGCAGAAAGATGGGCGGTGAAGAGACCCAGTACTTC. Its translation is CASRKMGGEETQYF.

The V gene is TRBV6-1, the J gene TRBJ2-7; 13 bases agree with TRBD2. This CDR3 is 19 amino acids long. Germline CDR1 MNHNS, CDR2 SASEGT. With 6 bases clipped from V and 5 bases from J, the junction kept 19 bases outside the gene matches. The CDR3 loop reads CASSPTSGGALWTGHEQYF. For the CDR3, the DNA is TGTGCCAGCAGCCCTACTAGCGGGGGGGCGCTTTGGACAGGCCACGAGCAGTACTTC.

This clonotype was observed a handful of times. The chain has TRBV7-9 and TRBJ1-1; 7 bases line up with TRBD1. CDR3 length: 15 residues. The germline V gene has CDR1 SEHNR and CDR2 FQNEAQ (reference sequence). The J segment lost 1 base and the V segment lost 5 bases, leaving 7 bases of the junction unmatched. CDR3 nucleotides: TGTGCCAGCAGCGAACCGCGACAGGGGAACACTGAAGCTTTCTTT. It codes for CASSEPRQGNTEAFF. The full variable domain, with the rest looked up from reference TRBV7-9 and TRBJ1-1, is DTGVSQNPRHKITKRGQNVTFRCDPISEHNRLYWYRQTLGQGPEFLTYFQNEAQLEKSRLLSDRFSAERPKGSFSTLEIQRTEQGDSAMYLCASSEPRQGNTEAFFGQGTRLTVV.

V gene TRBV7-9 combines with J gene TRBJ2-5; D possibly corresponds to TRBD2 (6 bases). Trimming shortened V by 2 bases and J by 3 bases, and 16 bases separated the two germline ends. The CDR3 extends over 16 amino acids. Germline CDR1 and CDR2: SEHNR and FQNEAQ (reference sequence). CDR3 in amino acids: CASSLNRERNKETQYF. In DNA, the CDR3 is TGTGCCAGCAGCTTAAACCGGGAGCGCAATAAAGAGACCCAGTACTTC.

The rearrangement joins TRBV30 to TRBJ2-7; 7 bases line up with TRBD1. The germline CDR1 and CDR2 sequences are GTSNPN and SVGIG (reference sequence). CDR3 size: 11 residues. The V segment lost 8 bases and the J segment 2 bases; nucleotides outside the gene matches: 3. The DNA for the CDR3 is TGTGCCATCCAGGGGGCCTACGAGCAGTACTTC. Translating it yields CAIQGAYEQYF.

This chain connects TRBV10-3 to TRBJ2-5; D might be TRBD2 (5 bases). The ends were cut back, 2 bases at V and 1 base at J, with 8 bases in the middle. The CDR3 spans 14 residues. The germline V gene has CDR1 ENHRY and CDR2 SYGVKD. DNA of the CDR3: TGTGCCATCAGTGAGGCTGGGAGCCAAGAGACCCAGTACTTC. Translation gives CAISEAGSQETQYF.

This clonotype was detected only a few times. The chain links TRBV4-1 to TRBJ2-7; weak D call: TRBD1 (5 bases). The CDR3 totals 13 residues. Germline lookup yields CDR1 MGHRA and CDR2 YSYEKL. Deletions cut 3 bases from V and 6 bases from J, with 12 bases between. CDR3 in DNA: TGCGCCAGCAGCCACCCGCAGGGCGGCGAGCAGTACTTC. Protein: CASSHPQGGEQYF.

In this sample, this clonotype turned up many times. The chain recombines TRBV18 with TRBJ2-5, with no clear D. V gave up 3 bases and J gave up 1 base, with 6 bases separating them. The germline V gene has CDR1 KGHSH and CDR2 LQKENI. This CDR3 contains 13 residues. The CDR3 loop reads CASSPGTQETQYF. Here the CDR3 DNA reads TGTGCCAGCTCACCGGGAACCCAAGAGACCCAGTACTTC. Combining the CDR3 with reference TRBV18 and TRBJ2-5 gives the whole variable domain NAGVMQNPRHLVRRRGQEARLRCSPMKGHSHVYWYRQLPEEGLKFMVYLQKENIIDESGMPKERFSAEFPKEGPSILRIQQVVRGDSAAYFCASSPGTQETQYFGPGTRLLVL.

This clonotype has ten or more counts. This CDR3 is CASSEWQGTQETQYF. CDR3 bases: TGTGCCAGCAGTGAATGGCAGGGGACCCAAGAGACCCAGTACTTC. V is TRBV6-1 and J is TRBJ2-5, with D possibly being TRBD1 (6 bases). Germline V gene lookup returns CDR1 MNHNS and CDR2 SASEGT. The CDR3 length is 15 residues. V was clipped by 2 bases and J by 1 base, with 11 bases between them.

This chain joins TRBV6-2 or TRBV6-3 and TRBJ2-1; D is undetermined. The CDR3 has 11 residues. Looked up from germline, CDR1 is MNHEY and CDR2 is SVGEGT. V dropped 9 bases and J dropped 2 bases, with 5 bases sitting between them. CDR3 nucleotide sequence: TGTGCCAGTGGGACCTACAATGAGCAGTTCTTC. Translating gives CASGTYNEQFF.

In its sample, this clonotype was seen a few times. This chain joins TRBV15 and TRBJ1-1; no firm D call. The CDR3 length is 11 residues. Trimming pared 1 base from V and 6 bases from J, leaving 3 bases between. From germline, CDR1 is LNHNV and CDR2 YYDKDF (reference sequence). The DNA for the CDR3 is TGTGCCACCAGCAGAGGGGCTGAAGCTTTCTTT. Its translation: CATSRGAEAFF.